Sample share makes the clone carrying this T cell receptor (beta chain) medium-sized (0.01 to 0.1%). V shed 1 base and J shed 0 bases, with 13 bases lying between them. The CDR3 consists of 17 residues. Germline V gene sequence: CDR1 SGHTA, CDR2 FQGNSA. Per the authors' pipeline: Nucleated cell number was recorded as an estimate derived from reference gene primer amplification. The protocol was immunoSEQ multiplex PCR, while the TCRdb copy is restricted to in-frame clones and leaves out a portion. Clone size and V and J calls were adopted from that table, with D and trimming inferred from the DNA. The sample comprises 200,000 to 300,000 clones, around 85% of which are singletons, and 9.6% rests with the top ten. This entry is derived from a study of blood T cell repertoires in COVID-19. Across the study: The samples span acute and convalescent COVID-19 from the United States, Italy and Spain. PBMCs, B-cell-depleted T cells, or T cells were the source of the cDNA or gDNA that made up the material.

The chain carries TRBV7-2 and TRBJ2-4; the D gene is possibly TRBD2 (6 bases). Sequenced input: peripheral blood. The receptor's source is a woman older than 75 with acute or convalescent COVID-19. The CDR3 DNA reads as TGTGCCAGCAGCTTAGATACCGGGGGACTAGCCAAAAACATTCAGTACTTC. Protein: CASSLDTGGLAKNIQYF.